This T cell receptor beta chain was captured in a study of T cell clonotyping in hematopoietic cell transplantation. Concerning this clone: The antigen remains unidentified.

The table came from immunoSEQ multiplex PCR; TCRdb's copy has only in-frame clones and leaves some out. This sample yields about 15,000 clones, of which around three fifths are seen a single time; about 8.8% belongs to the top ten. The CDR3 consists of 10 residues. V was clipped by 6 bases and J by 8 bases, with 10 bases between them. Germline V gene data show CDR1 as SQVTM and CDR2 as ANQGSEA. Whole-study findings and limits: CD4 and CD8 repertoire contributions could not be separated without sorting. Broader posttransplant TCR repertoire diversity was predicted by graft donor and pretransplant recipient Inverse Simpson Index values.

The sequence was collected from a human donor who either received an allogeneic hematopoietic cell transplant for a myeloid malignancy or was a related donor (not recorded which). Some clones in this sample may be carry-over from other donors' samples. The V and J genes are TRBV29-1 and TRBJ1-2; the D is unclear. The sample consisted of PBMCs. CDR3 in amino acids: CSVDTDGYTF. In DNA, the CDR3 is TGCAGCGTCGATACCGACGGCTACACCTTC.